This T cell receptor beta chain was recorded in a study of T cells in Graves' hyperthyroidism and ophthalmopathy (dated by TCRdb to the late 2010s). For context, the study as a whole: Peripheral blood samples were taken at the time of initial diagnosis, prior to any treatment. The 95 to 100 discovery patients were divided at random into training and test sets in a 7:3 ratio. A discovery cohort of fewer than 110 patients, about 40 with Graves' ophthalmopathy and 57 with stable Graves' hyperthyroidism, was used to find distinguishing TCR V-J signatures. In several Graves' hyperthyroidism patients, the study also compared T-cell repertoires from thyroid tissue with T-cell repertoires from blood. TCR Vbeta CDR3 sequencing of approximately 140 peripheral blood samples (over 40 ophthalmopathy, about 74 hyperthyroidism and 17 progressor patients) is reported in the paper. Whether ophthalmopathy could be predicted prospectively was tested in an independent validation cohort made up of about 18 hyperthyroidism patients plus 17 patients who later progressed to ophthalmopathy. After sampling, hyperthyroidism patients received methimazole starting at 30 mg daily, and ophthalmopathy patients received high-dose intravenous methylprednisolone. General study outcomes and caveats: Blood samples also contained most of the expanded thyroid clonotypes (frequency above 0.001), which suggests that blood repertoires may reflect thyroid immune responses. In validation, the model predicted progression to ophthalmopathy a median of 6.5 months before onset, with about 64% sensitivity and roughly 77% specificity. Sample size was not statistically predetermined, and blinding of investigators to group allocation was not performed. A 13 V-J signature model separated ophthalmopathy from stable hyperthyroidism, with approximately 86% sensitivity and 81% to 82% specificity in cross-validation and 80%/75% in testing.

Moderately to severely active disease, a Clinical Activity Score of at least 3, a NOSPECS grade of at least 4, and a duration under 3 months were present in ophthalmopathy patients. Exclusion was applied to patients with uncontrolled infections, other autoimmune diseases, pregnancy or lactation. Diagnoses were based on clinical symptoms, serum thyroxine and TRAb, thyroid ultrasound and orbital computed tomography. PBMCs were isolated from about 9 ml of fresh peripheral blood by Ficoll-Paque density gradient centrifugation. Total RNA was extracted with Trizol reagent, and quality was checked on an Agilent 2100 Bioanalyzer. With regard to this clonotype: Its target antigen remains unknown. The record has no base qualities; no much larger clone is one base away.

The TCR beta CDR3 regions were amplified from RNA transcripts. A first-round RT-PCR of the TCR CDR3 used the HTBI primer set with the Qiagen OneStep RT-PCR kit. The libraries were constructed in a second round of multiplex PCR and then size-selected and purified. The libraries were sequenced on an Illumina HiSeq2000 using paired-end 100 bp reads. The paper's data handling went like this. SOAPnuke was used to process the raw data, with reads discarded if the reads contained adapters or uncalled bases, had a mean Phred below 15, or lacked an exact constant-primer or identifier match. High-quality paired reads were merged using COPE v1.2.5, and each unique nucleotide sequence was defined as a clonotype. MiTCR v1.1 was used to align clonotypes to the IMGT TRBV, TRBD and TRBJ reference segments. Analysis was restricted to V-J combinations with a frequency above 0.0001, which covered 99.2% of repertoires. The TCS score was defined as the ratio of F50 (clonal expansion) to E x V (chaos), calculated using BLOSUM62-based TCRdist between CDR3 peptides within each V-J. Welch's t-statistics and random forest reduced roughly 540 V-J features to 13, which were used in a naive Bayes classifier (R e1071). The public reads were reprocessed in TCRdb via fastp at Q25 and MiXCR, keeping in-frame beta chains. Entries are consolidated by CDR3 protein sequence, retaining the most common genes and DNA. V and J calls and clone size were set by TCRdb, not the authors. This sample holds roughly 500,000 distinct CDR3 sequences; around 24% were observed only once. Clones ranked in the top ten supply roughly 12% of the sample.

This receptor was identified in a woman in her thirties with Graves' ophthalmopathy. Sequencing was done on a sample of blood.

The CDR3 corresponds to CASSQGELVEQYF. The DNA is as follows: TGTGCCAGCAGCCAAGGCGAACTAGTCGAGCAGTACTTC. The V and J genes are TRBV3-1 and TRBJ2-7; the D region possibly corresponds to TRBD2 (5 bases align). The germline V gene (reference sequence) supplies CDR1 LGHDT and CDR2 YNNKEL. The CDR3 goes from the cysteine to the phenylalanine over 13 residues. Only the CDR3 portion is preserved as DNA: 39 bases, with reading frame beginning at the first base. V is cut by 1 base and J by 6 bases, and the space between the germline ends is 10 bases.